The 9 T cell receptor beta chains listed next were all sequenced from one sample in a study of CD8 T cells in Susac syndrome. With random hexamers, roughly 0.45 to 1 ug RNA was reverse transcribed. TCRdb re-analysed the immunoSEQ multiplex PCR reads in MiXCR, keeping a single row per CDR3 protein. The sample lists some 180,000 distinct CDR3 sequences, approximately 93% seen once, with 0.1% in the top ten. Sample: CD4+ T cells from PBMCs. All receptors come from a human donor in good health.

The chain joins TRBV30 to TRBJ1-2; D is unclear. Germline lookup yields CDR1 GTSNPN and CDR2 SVGIG (reference sequence). The V end lost 5 bases, the J end lost 8 bases, and 15 bases lay between the germline ends. The CDR3 extends over 12 amino acids. The CDR3 loop reads CAWSDQRRGYTF. The CDR3 nucleotides are TGTGCCTGGTCTGACCAGAGGAGGGGCTACACCTTC. The complete variable domain, with remaining parts taken from reference TRBV30 and TRBJ1-2, reads SQTIHQWPATLVQPVGSPLSLECTVEGTSNPNLYWYRQAAGRGLQLLFYSVGIGQISSEVPQNLSASRPQDRQFILSSKKLLLSDSGFYLCAWSDQRRGYTFGSGTRLTVV.

The rearrangement links TRBV12-3 or TRBV12-4 to TRBJ2-1; 9 nucleotides align to TRBD2. The V segment lost 5 bases and the J segment 8 bases; nucleotides outside the gene matches: 13. The CDR3 runs to 16 residues. The CDR3 loop is CASSPRAGGPFHEQFF. CDR3 DNA: TGTGCCAGCAGTCCCAGGGCGGGGGGGCCGTTCCATGAGCAGTTCTTC.

This clonotype was seen a single time. V and J are TRBV20-1 and TRBJ2-5; 11 bases fit TRBD2. The CDR3 has 15 residues. Germline assignment: CDR1 DFQATT and CDR2 SNEGSKA (reference sequence). Losses at the gene ends were 1 base for V and 4 bases for J; bases not matched to a gene: 5. The chain's CDR3 is CSARVAGGRGETQYF. CDR3 DNA: TGCAGTGCTAGAGTAGCGGGGGGGCGGGGAGAGACCCAGTACTTC.

The rearrangement uses TRBV7-9 and TRBJ2-7; no reliable D call. Trimming stripped 0 bases from V and 5 bases from J, with 8 bases between. CDR3 length: 13 residues. CDR1 is SEHNR and CDR2 is FQNEAQ in the germline V gene (reference sequence). The CDR3 DNA is TGTGCCAGCAGCTTAGCGGGGTTCCACGAGCAGTACTTC. This sequence encodes CASSLAGFHEQYF.

V usage is TRBV3-1 and J usage is TRBJ1-3; D is ambiguous. Germline V gene data show CDR1 as LGHDT and CDR2 as YNNKEL (reference sequence). This CDR3 is 15 amino acids long. Trimming stripped 0 bases from V and 2 bases from J, with 8 bases between. The CDR3 here is CASSQEGAAGNTIYF. CDR3 bases: TGTGCCAGCAGCCAAGAAGGTGCAGCTGGAAACACCATATATTTT.

This chain connects TRBV28 to TRBJ1-6; tentatively, D is TRBD1 (6 bases). V gave up 3 bases and J gave up 8 bases, with 14 bases separating them. The CDR3 has 15 amino acids. Looked up from germline, CDR1 is MDHEN and CDR2 is SYDVKM. For the CDR3, the DNA is TGTGCCAGCAGTTTCAGTCACAGGGCCCATTCACCCCTCCACTTT. Protein sequence: CASSFSHRAHSPLHF.

The chain recombines TRBV27 with TRBJ2-7, with D possibly matching TRBD1 (6 bases). Germline values: CDR1 MNHEY, CDR2 SMNVEV (reference sequence). This CDR3 region has 14 residues. V lost 6 bases and J 2 bases, leaving 14 bases between the germline ends. The CDR3 DNA reads as TGTGCCAGCAGCCCCGTTGGGGGCGCCTACGAGCAGTACTTC. Residues: CASSPVGGAYEQYF.

The chain has TRBV28 and TRBJ2-7, with 9 bases lining up with TRBD1. Per the germline V gene, CDR1 is MDHEN and CDR2 is SYDVKM. This CDR3 has 15 amino acids. The junction had 7 bases not matched to a gene; V was cut back by 5 bases and J by 2 bases. The chain's CDR3 is CASSTGGKGAYEQYV. The DNA of the CDR3 is TGTGCCAGCAGTACAGGGGGCAAAGGGGCCTACGAGCAGTACGTC.

The J gene is TRBJ1-6, the V gene TRBV4-1; 9 positions match TRBD1. V shed 3 bases, J shed 10 bases, and the junction held 10 bases outside the gene matches. The CDR3 runs to 16 residues. Germline V CDR1 and CDR2: MGHRA, YSYEKL. As DNA, the CDR3 is TGCGCCAGCAGCCAGGTCGACAGGGGGACGGGGTCACCCCTCCACTTT. This translates into CASSQVDRGTGSPLHF.